One and the same sample provided the 29 T cell receptor beta chains below, sequenced in a study of blood T cell repertoires in COVID-19 (dated by TCRdb to between 2020 and 2021). The library came from the immunoSEQ multiplex PCR assay. In TCRdb, the immuneACCESS table is reduced to in-frame sequences with V and J assigned. These tables do not hold every clone; where another copy was compared, an unresolved V gene accounts for under half, and the others remain unexplained. In all, the sample holds more than 75,000 clones, and about 91% of those were seen once. 4% to 5.5% of the sample comes from the top ten. The sequencing sample was made of peripheral blood. These receptors were taken from a woman of 80 years or more with acute or convalescent COVID-19.

This clone was recorded once. This chain uses TRBV11-2 with TRBJ2-6, with TRBD2 as a possible D gene (5 bases). This CDR3 is 16 amino acids long. The V end was cut by 3 bases, the J end by 0 bases, with 9 bases between. Germline CDR1 and CDR2: SGHAT and FQNNGV. The CDR3 is CASSFGGLSGANVLTF. DNA of the CDR3: TGTGCCAGCAGCTTCGGCGGGCTCTCTGGGGCCAACGTCCTGACTTTC.

This clone occurred once. The CDR3 is CASSYKAGEGAFF. CDR3 bases: TGTGCCAGCAGTTACAAGGCAGGGGAGGGAGCTTTCTTT. V and J are TRBV6-2 or TRBV6-3 and TRBJ1-1; the D gene is possibly TRBD1 (6 bases). Trimming left V 2 bases short and J 10 bases short, with 14 bases between. The germline V gene encodes CDR1 MNHEY and CDR2 SVGEGT. This CDR3 comprises 13 residues.

This chain connects TRBV18 to TRBJ2-7; TRBD1 is a possible D gene (5 bases). Trimming cost V 6 bases and J 0 bases, with 12 bases left between them. Germline V gene sequence: CDR1 KGHSH, CDR2 LQKENI. The CDR3 spans 14 residues. For the CDR3, the DNA is TGTGCCAGCTCCCCAGACAGTAGCTCCTACGAGCAGTACTTC. It translates to CASSPDSSSYEQYF.

The chain carries TRBV19 and TRBJ1-2, with a tentative D call TRBD1 (6 bases). V was pared by 5 bases and J by 4 bases, with 8 bases between. The CDR3 extends over 12 amino acids. Per the germline V gene, CDR1 is LNHDA and CDR2 is SQIVND (reference sequence). CDR3 in amino acids: CASSLTGYGYTF. CDR3 coding DNA: TGTGCCAGTAGTCTGACAGGCTATGGCTACACCTTC. Full variable domain (remainder filled in from reference TRBV19 and TRBJ1-2): DGGITQSPKYLFRKEGQNVTLSCEQNLNHDAMYWYRQDPGQGLRLIYYSQIVNDFQKGDIAEGYSVSREKKESFPLTVTSAQKNPTAFYLCASSLTGYGYTFGSGTRLTVV.

The chain recombines TRBV30 with TRBJ1-5, with 9 positions matching TRBD1. The CDR3 runs to 14 residues. Germline V gene data show CDR1 as GTSNPN and CDR2 as SVGIG (reference sequence). The V and J ends lost 3 bases and 2 bases, in that order; junction bases with no gene match: 2. CDR3 bases: TGTGCCTGGAGCTGGACAGGGGGCAATCAGCCCCAGCATTTT. Translating gives CAWSWTGGNQPQHF. Full variable domain (remainder filled in from reference TRBV30 and TRBJ1-5): SQTIHQWPATLVQPVGSPLSLECTVEGTSNPNLYWYRQAAGRGLQLLFYSVGIGQISSEVPQNLSASRPQDRQFILSSKKLLLSDSGFYLCAWSWTGGNQPQHFGDGTRLSIL.

The CDR3 DNA reads as TGTGCCAGCAGTGGAGGACTAGCGGGAGGACCATCCTACGAGCAGTACTTC. This codes for CASSGGLAGGPSYEQYF. This chain connects TRBV27 to TRBJ2-7, with TRBD2 matching 14 bases. The ends lost 5 bases at V and 1 base at J; junction bases unmatched: 7. This CDR3 spans 17 amino acids. Per germline, CDR1 MNHEY and CDR2 SMNVEV (reference sequence).

This sequence joins TRBV7-6 and TRBJ2-1; 7 bases agree with TRBD1. V trimming: 3 bases; J trimming: 1 base; junction bases outside the gene matches: 6. This CDR3 region has 16 residues. CDR1 is SGHVS and CDR2 is FNYEAQ in the germline V gene. CDR3 region: CASSFLGGESYNEQFF. The CDR3 DNA reads TGTGCCAGCAGCTTTTTAGGGGGCGAATCCTACAATGAGCAGTTCTTC.

DNA for the CDR3: TGTGCCAGCAGTTACTCGGGACAGGGGGCTGAAGCTTTCTTT. Translation gives CASSYSGQGAEAFF. The rearrangement uses TRBV6-6 and TRBJ1-1, with 11 nucleotides matching TRBD1. Germline CDR1 reads MNHNY; CDR2 reads SVGAGI (reference sequence). Trimming removed 0 bases from V and 6 bases from J; junction bases left unmatched: 0. This CDR3 region has 14 residues.

This chain uses TRBV2 with TRBJ2-7, with TRBD1 identical over 8 bases. V lost 6 bases, J lost 3 bases, and 1 base stayed unmatched. Germline values: CDR1 SNHLY, CDR2 FYNNEI. The CDR3 runs to 12 residues. CDR3 bases: TGTGCCAGCAGAGACAGGGGCTACGAGCAGTACTTC. It codes for CASRDRGYEQYF.

V usage is TRBV7-2 and J usage is TRBJ2-1; 8 nucleotides match TRBD2. CDR3 length: 15 residues. V lost 4 bases, J lost 5 bases, and 7 bases stayed unmatched. Germline V CDR1 and CDR2: SGHTA, FQGNSA. The CDR3 reads CASSSPGLGNNEQFF. CDR3 DNA sequence: TGTGCCAGCAGCTCTCCGGGACTAGGCAACAATGAGCAGTTCTTC.

V and J are TRBV6-1 and TRBJ2-7; TRBD1 agrees at 9 bases. Trimming removed 0 bases from V and 3 bases from J; junction bases left unmatched: 3. Germline CDR1 reads MNHNS; CDR2 reads SASEGT. The CDR3 extends over 15 amino acids. CDR3 loop: CASSEAGQGVYEQYF. Here the CDR3 DNA reads TGTGCCAGCAGTGAAGCGGGACAGGGCGTCTACGAGCAGTACTTC.

The CDR3 DNA sequence: TGTGCCAGCAGCGTAGTTAAGGCGGGAGGGTCTGGGGCCAACGTCCTGACTTTC. Protein: CASSVVKAGGSGANVLTF. The chain carries TRBV9 and TRBJ2-6, with TRBD2 matching over 9 bases. The CDR3 totals 18 residues. From germline, CDR1 is SGDLS and CDR2 YYNGEE. V gave up 0 bases and J gave up 1 base; unmatched junction bases: 5.

The rearrangement joins TRBV6-5 to TRBJ2-7; 9 bases agree with TRBD2. The germline V gene encodes CDR1 MNHEY and CDR2 SVGAGI. With V trimmed by 2 bases and J by 0 bases, 2 bases remained unmatched. The CDR3 is 15 amino acids. The CDR3 DNA follows: TGTGCCAGCAGTTACCGCGGGGGGGTCTCCTACGAGCAGTACTTC. The encoded protein is CASSYRGGVSYEQYF.

This sequence joins TRBV25-1 and TRBJ1-1, with D possibly being TRBD1 (6 bases). Trimming left V 3 bases short and J 1 base short, with 12 bases between. The CDR3 runs 15 residues. Germline CDR1 and CDR2: MGHDK and SYGVNS. CDR3 nucleotide sequence: TGTGCCAGCAGTGACCCTGGACAGAGGAACACTGAAGCTTTCTTT. Its translation is CASSDPGQRNTEAFF.

The chain has TRBV6-5 and TRBJ1-2; no firm D call. CDR3 length equals 14 residues. V was trimmed by 5 bases and J by 3 bases, leaving 13 bases between them. Per the germline V gene, CDR1 is MNHEY and CDR2 is SVGAGI. In DNA, the CDR3 is TGTGCCAGCAGTATAGGCGGGGATTACTATGGCTACACCTTC. Amino acid sequence: CASSIGGDYYGYTF.

This clone was counted only a few times. The chain has TRBV10-2 and TRBJ2-7, with 7 bases aligning to TRBD1. Germline V gene sequence: CDR1 WSHSY, CDR2 SAAADI. This CDR3 has 15 residues. Trimming cost V 7 bases and J 0 bases; bases outside gene matches: 9. CDR3 nucleotide sequence: TGCGCCAGCATCCCTACAGGGGAAATCTCCTACGAGCAGTACTTC. This translates into CASIPTGEISYEQYF.

Here the CDR3 reads CASSDDRGRGQPQHF. CDR3 in DNA: TGTGCCAGCAGTGATGATAGGGGTCGCGGTCAGCCCCAGCATTTT. The rearrangement joins TRBV6-1 to TRBJ1-5; D perhaps matches TRBD1 (5 bases). In germline, CDR1 is MNHNS, CDR2 SASEGT. This CDR3 has 15 amino acids. The ends were cut back, 3 bases at V and 6 bases at J, with 15 bases in the middle.

This chain uses TRBV12-3 or TRBV12-4 with TRBJ2-3; 9 nucleotides line up with TRBD2. The CDR3 is 13 amino acids. Trimming at V came to 8 bases and at J to 6 bases, leaving 6 bases not matched to a gene. CDR3 loop: CASAGGPFDTQYF. DNA of the CDR3: TGTGCCAGCGCGGGGGGGCCGTTTGATACGCAGTATTTT.

The rearrangement links TRBV5-1 to TRBJ1-2; the D gene is possibly TRBD1 (6 bases). Looked up from germline, CDR1 is SGHRS and CDR2 is YFSETQ. V was cut by 1 base and J by 2 bases, with 9 bases left in between. The CDR3 spans 14 residues. The CDR3 here is CASSLSGQNYGYTF. The CDR3, as DNA: TGCGCCAGCAGCTTGTCTGGACAGAACTATGGCTACACCTTC.

This sequence joins TRBV19 and TRBJ1-1; 7 positions agree with TRBD1. Germline-derived CDR1 and CDR2 are LNHDA and SQIVND (reference sequence). This CDR3 has 14 amino acids. J lost 5 bases, V lost 3 bases, and 6 bases had no gene match. CDR3 in amino acids: CASSIKGATTEAFF. In nucleotides, the CDR3 is TGTGCCAGTAGTATTAAGGGGGCGACGACTGAAGCTTTCTTT.

The chain recombines TRBV21-1 with TRBJ2-3; TRBD2 was called by the table and not checked on the DNA. TRBV21-1 is described as a pseudogene. This CDR3 is 14 amino acids long. CDR3 DNA: TGTGCCAGCAGCAAAGCGCGGAGCACAGATACGCAGTATTTT. Residues: CASSKARSTDTQYF.

The V gene is TRBV19, the J gene TRBJ2-3; 8 bases map to TRBD2. V dropped 4 bases and J dropped 6; count of bases not matched to a gene: 9. The CDR3 extends over 15 amino acids. Germline V gene lookup returns CDR1 LNHDA and CDR2 SQIVND (reference sequence). CDR3 residues: CASSSGGPRFDTQYF. The CDR3 DNA reads TGTGCCAGTAGTAGCGGGGGGCCCCGGTTTGATACGCAGTATTTT.

V and J are TRBV9 and TRBJ1-5; D perhaps matches TRBD1 (5 bases). Germline V gene data show CDR1 as SGDLS and CDR2 as YYNGEE. Trimming cost V 0 bases and J 8 bases, with 12 bases left between them. The CDR3 length is 14 residues. This CDR3 reads CASSVAGGREPQHF. CDR3 DNA sequence: TGTGCCAGCAGCGTAGCTGGGGGGAGGGAGCCCCAGCATTTT. Drawing the rest from reference TRBV9 and TRBJ1-5, the complete variable domain is DSGVTQTPKHLITATGQRVTLRCSPRSGDLSVYWYQQSLDQGLQFLIQYYNGEERAKGNILERFSAQQFPDLHSELNLSSLELGDSALYFCASSVAGGREPQHFGDGTRLSIL.

The chain joins TRBV9 to TRBJ2-1; 8 bases match TRBD1. Unmatched junction bases numbered 9, after V lost 1 base and J lost 9 bases. Germline V gene data show CDR1 as SGDLS and CDR2 as YYNGEE. CDR3 length: 15 amino acids. CDR3 in DNA: TGTGCCAGCAGCGTAACGGGACAGGCTTGGAGTGAGCAGTTCTTC. Its translation is CASSVTGQAWSEQFF.

As DNA, the CDR3 is TGTGCCAGTAGTCCCAACAGGGGGCGAAGCTACGAGCAGTACTTC. Its translation: CASSPNRGRSYEQYF. This chain connects TRBV19 to TRBJ2-7; 9 positions agree with TRBD1. The CDR3 covers 15 residues. The germline V gene has CDR1 LNHDA and CDR2 SQIVND (reference sequence). V trimming: 5 bases; J trimming: 3 bases; junction bases outside the gene matches: 8.

The chain uses TRBV25-1 and TRBJ2-5; D is perhaps TRBD1 (6 bases). Germline values: CDR1 MGHDK, CDR2 SYGVNS. V was pared by 2 bases and J by 3 bases, with 7 bases between. This CDR3 is built from 13 residues. CDR3 sequence (DNA): TGTGCCAGCAGTGAAGGACAGAAAGAGACCCAGTACTTC. It specifies CASSEGQKETQYF.

The V and J genes are TRBV6-6 and TRBJ1-1; 8 bases line up with TRBD1. Per the germline V gene, CDR1 is MNHNY and CDR2 is SVGAGI (reference sequence). V shed 5 bases and J 2 bases; nucleotides not matched to a gene: 10. This CDR3 comprises 16 residues. CDR3 sequence (DNA): TGTGCCAGCAGTCTCCCCCTACAGGGGGTCAACACTGAAGCTTTCTTT. Amino acid sequence: CASSLPLQGVNTEAFF.

This clone was recorded once. This sequence joins TRBV19 and TRBJ1-5; D is ambiguous. Trimming pared 6 bases from V and 1 base from J, leaving 10 bases between. Germline CDR1 and CDR2: LNHDA and SQIVND (reference sequence). The CDR3 has 14 residues. The CDR3: CASSRGLSNQPQHF. The CDR3 nucleotides are TGTGCCAGTAGCAGAGGACTGAGCAATCAGCCCCAGCATTTT.

This chain uses TRBV19 with TRBJ1-2, with TRBD1 as a possible D gene (6 bases). Between the trimmed V and J ends, which lost 2 bases and 6 bases, there was a span of 16 bases. The CDR3 runs to 15 residues. Germline CDR1 LNHDA, CDR2 SQIVND (reference sequence). The CDR3 DNA reads as TGTGCCAGTAGTATACTTAATAGGGCAGGGGATGGCTACACCTTC. Amino acid sequence: CASSILNRAGDGYTF.